The T cell receptor beta chain described here comes from a study of T cells after yellow fever vaccination (dated by TCRdb to the late 2010s). About the investigation overall: The SMART-Seq v4 Ultra Low Input RNA kit was used to prepare libraries from fractions with low cell numbers. Two healthy male donors, one aged 18 to 30 and one aged 30 to 40 years, made up the cohort. Blood was drawn at multiple timepoints before and after primary and secondary immunization, with bulk PBMC replicates and cell subsets isolated. To follow T-cell clones before and after primary and booster YFV17D yellow fever vaccination, bulk TCR alpha and beta repertoires were sequenced over time.

Concerning this clonotype itself: Its antigen remains undetermined. The record has no base qualities; no much larger clone is one base away.

The junction carries 16 bases between V and J, which are trimmed by 1 base and 0 bases respectively. The CDR3 starts with the cysteine, ends with the phenylalanine, and has 17 residues. Only the CDR3 region is kept as DNA, spanning 51 bases read in frame from base 1. For CDR1 and CDR2, the germline V gene lists LGHNA and YSLEER. TCR cDNA was made using 5'RACE template switching, a step that added a universal primer site and unique molecular identifiers. cDNA synthesis was primed from both the TCR alpha and TCR beta constant segments. Two PCR steps were used to amplify libraries, with sample barcodes and sequencing adapters being added in the second step. Sequencing of libraries was done on Illumina HiSeq 2500 (2x100 bp) or NovaSeq (2x150 bp). The paper's processing steps were these. Demultiplexing of reads and collapsing into UMI consensus sequences were performed with MIGEC, and V(D)J alignment was carried out with MiXCR. Clonotypes responding to the vaccine were identified with edgeR on replicate PBMC samples, with the criteria of FDR below 0.01 and a log2 fold change above 5 up to day 15. CD4 or CD8 identity was assigned to each bulk clonotype according to whether the clonotype was present at higher abundance in the sequenced CD4 repertoire or the sequenced CD8 repertoire. In TCRdb, the public reads were trimmed at Q25 with fastp and aligned with MiXCR, with productive beta chains retained. A single entry per CDR3 protein holds the most common genes and DNA from its merged rows. The V and J calls and clone size are TCRdb's, not the authors'. The sample table lists 450,000 to 650,000 distinct CDR3 sequences, about a fifth of them with a count of one. The ten largest account for approximately 15% of the sample.

This specimen's treatment or condition label, interpreted: live attenuated yellow fever vaccine strain. Two biological replicates of bulk PBMCs were collected at each blood-draw timepoint. A standard Ficoll-Paque protocol was used to isolate PBMCs from peripheral blood. TriZol was used to extract RNA from bulk PBMCs, from CD4 and CD8 fractions, and from dextramer-positive and dextramer-negative fractions. On the study overall, not on this receptor specifically: Compared with the primary T-cell response, the secondary T-cell response was weaker but faster, peaking on day 5 rather than day 15. A small share of clonotypes occurred in both CD4 and CD8 compartments, likely arising from convergent recombination. Because abundant contaminating clonotypes from the bulk population could be contained in FACS-sorted repertoires, computational filtering was required. Because the study included only a couple of donors, the extent to which the findings can be generalized is limited. After the booster, most of the clones that had expanded following primary vaccination were detected again (roughly 97% of CD4 and around nine tenths of CD8), which suggests that memory was broadly maintained.

The rearranged segments are TRBV4-3 and TRBJ2-7; no confident D gene assignment can be made. The sequence was obtained from a man younger than 30 who received the YFV17D yellow fever vaccine. The sample here was PBMCs, taken roughly 20 days after the first yellow fever vaccination. The nucleotides read TGCGCCAGCAGCCAAGGTCCAGCGACGGATTACTCCTACGAGCAGTACTTC. Translated, this is CASSQGPATDYSYEQYF.